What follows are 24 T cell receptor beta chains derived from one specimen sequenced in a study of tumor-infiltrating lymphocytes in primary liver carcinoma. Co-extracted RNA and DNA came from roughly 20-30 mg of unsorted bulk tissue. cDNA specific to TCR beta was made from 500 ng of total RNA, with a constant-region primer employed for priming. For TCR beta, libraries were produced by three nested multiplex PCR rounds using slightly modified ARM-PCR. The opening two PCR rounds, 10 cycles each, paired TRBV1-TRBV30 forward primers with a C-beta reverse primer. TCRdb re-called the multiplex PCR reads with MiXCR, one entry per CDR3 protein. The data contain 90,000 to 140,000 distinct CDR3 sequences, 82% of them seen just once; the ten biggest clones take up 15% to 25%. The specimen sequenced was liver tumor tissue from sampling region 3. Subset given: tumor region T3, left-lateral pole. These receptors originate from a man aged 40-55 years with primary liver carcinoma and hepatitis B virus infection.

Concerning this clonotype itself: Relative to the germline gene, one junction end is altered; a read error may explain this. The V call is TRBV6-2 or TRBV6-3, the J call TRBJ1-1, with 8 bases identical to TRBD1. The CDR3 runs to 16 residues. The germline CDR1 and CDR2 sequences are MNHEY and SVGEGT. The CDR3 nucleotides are TGTGCCAGCAGTTACTCGAGGGACAGGATGAACATTGAAGATTTCTTT. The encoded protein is CASSYSRDRMNIEDFF.

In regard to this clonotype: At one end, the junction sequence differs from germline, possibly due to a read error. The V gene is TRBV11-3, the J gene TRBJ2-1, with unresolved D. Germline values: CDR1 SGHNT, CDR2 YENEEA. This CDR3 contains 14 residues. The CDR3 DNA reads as TGTGCCAGCGGCTTAGGCGTCTTGAACAATGAGCAATTCTTC. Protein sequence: CASGLGVLNNEQFF.

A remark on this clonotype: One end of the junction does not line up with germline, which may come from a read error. The CDR3 DNA is TGTGCCAACAGTTTTCCCGGGACTAACGGGACCAAAAACATTCAATACTTC. This translates into CANSFPGTNGTKNIQYF. The chain joins TRBV11-1 to TRBJ2-4; 7 bases align to TRBD2. The CDR3 covers 17 residues. Per the germline V gene, CDR1 is SGHAT and CDR2 is FQDESV (reference sequence). Together with reference TRBV11-1 and TRBJ2-4, the CDR3 gives the full variable domain: EAEVAQSPRYKITEKSQAVAFWCDPISGHATLYWYRQILGQGPELLVQFQDESVVDDSQLPKDRFSAERLKGVDSTLKIQPAELGDSAMYLCANSFPGTNGTKNIQYFGAGTRLSVL.

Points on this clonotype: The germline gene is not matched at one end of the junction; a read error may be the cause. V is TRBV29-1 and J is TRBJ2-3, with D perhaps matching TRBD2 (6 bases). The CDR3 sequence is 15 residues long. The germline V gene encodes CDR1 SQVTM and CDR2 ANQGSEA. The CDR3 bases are TGCAGCATCGAGGGCGGGGCCGGCATCACAGATACGCAGTGTTTT. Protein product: CSIEGGAGITDTQCF.

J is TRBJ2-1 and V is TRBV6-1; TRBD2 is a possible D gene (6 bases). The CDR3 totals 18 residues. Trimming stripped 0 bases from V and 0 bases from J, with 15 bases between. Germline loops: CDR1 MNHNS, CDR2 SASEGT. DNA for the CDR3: TGTGCCAGCAGTGAAGCCCCGATTAGCGGCACCTCCTACAATGAGCAGTTCTTC. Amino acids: CASSEAPISGTSYNEQFF.

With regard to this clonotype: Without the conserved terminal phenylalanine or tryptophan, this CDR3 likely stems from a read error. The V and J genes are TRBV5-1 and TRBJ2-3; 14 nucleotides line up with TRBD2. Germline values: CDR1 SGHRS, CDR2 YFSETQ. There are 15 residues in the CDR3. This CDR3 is CASMTSGRAADTQYY. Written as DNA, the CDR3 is TGCGCAAGCATGACTAGCGGGAGGGCTGCAGATACGCAGTATTAT.

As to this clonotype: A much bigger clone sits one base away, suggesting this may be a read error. CDR3 nucleotide sequence: TGTCCCAGCAGCTCCGGACTAGCGGGATGGGGGGAGCAGTTCTTC. It translates to CPSSSGLAGWGEQFF. V and J are TRBV7-3 and TRBJ2-1; the match to TRBD2 covers 12 bases. The CDR3 length is 15 residues. CDR1 and CDR2 from the germline V gene are SGHTA and FQGTGA.

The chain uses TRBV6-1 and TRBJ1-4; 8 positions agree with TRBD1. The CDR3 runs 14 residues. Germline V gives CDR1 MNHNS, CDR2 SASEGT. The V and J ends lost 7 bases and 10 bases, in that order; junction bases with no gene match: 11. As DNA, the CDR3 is TGTGCCAGCAATAAGGACAGGGAGAGTGCAAAACTGTTTTTT. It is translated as CASNKDRESAKLFF.

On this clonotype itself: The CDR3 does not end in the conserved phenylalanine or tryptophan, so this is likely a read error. The chain's CDR3 is CASGSWDRGRNSPLHL. CDR3 coding DNA: TGCGCCAGCGGTTCCTGGGACAGGGGAAGGAATTCACCCCTCCACTTA. The chain employs TRBV4-3 and TRBJ1-6; 10 bases are a match to TRBD1. V lost 8 bases, J lost 7 bases, and 11 bases stayed unmatched. CDR3 size: 16 residues. Germline V gene data show CDR1 as LGHNA and CDR2 as YSLEER.

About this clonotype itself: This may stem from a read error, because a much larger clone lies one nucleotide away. The CDR3 DNA is TGTGCCACCGCCATGGGCAGGGGAGAGACCCAGTACTTC. Translation gives CATAMGRGETQYF. V and J are TRBV24-1 and TRBJ2-5; the D gene is possibly TRBD1 (6 bases). CDR3 length equals 13 residues. V was cut by 9 bases and J by 4 bases, with 14 bases left in between. From germline, CDR1 is KGHDR and CDR2 SFDVKD.

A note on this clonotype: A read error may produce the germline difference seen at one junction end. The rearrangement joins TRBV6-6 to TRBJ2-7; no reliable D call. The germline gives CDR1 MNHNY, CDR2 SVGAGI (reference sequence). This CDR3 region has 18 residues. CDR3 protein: CANSSPLGVNFSSYAQYF. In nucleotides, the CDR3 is TGTGCCAACAGTTCCCCATTGGGTGTAAACTTCAGCTCCTACGCGCAGTACTTC.

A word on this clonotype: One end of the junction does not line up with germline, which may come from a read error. CDR3 residues: CGSSSGFNEQFF. CDR3 bases: TGTGGCAGCAGTTCAGGTTTCAATGAGCAGTTCTTC. The chain carries TRBV6-2 or TRBV6-3 and TRBJ2-1; D is ambiguous. CDR1 and CDR2 (germline): MNHEY, SVGEGT. CDR3 size: 12 residues.

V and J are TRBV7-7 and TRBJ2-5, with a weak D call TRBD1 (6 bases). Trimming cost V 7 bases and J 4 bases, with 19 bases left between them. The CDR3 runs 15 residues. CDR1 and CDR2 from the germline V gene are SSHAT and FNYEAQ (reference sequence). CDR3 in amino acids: CASTLGARVGETQYF. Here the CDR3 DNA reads TGTGCCAGCACCTTGGGGGCTCGTGTAGGAGAGACCCAGTACTTC.

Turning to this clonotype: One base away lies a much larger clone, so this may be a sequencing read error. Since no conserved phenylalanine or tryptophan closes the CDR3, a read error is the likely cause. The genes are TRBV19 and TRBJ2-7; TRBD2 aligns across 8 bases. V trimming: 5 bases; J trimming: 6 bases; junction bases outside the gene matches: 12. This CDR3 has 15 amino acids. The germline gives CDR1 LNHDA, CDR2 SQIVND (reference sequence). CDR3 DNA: TGTGCCAGTAGTTCCGGTGGGACTAGTATTTTCGAGCAGTACTCC. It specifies CASSSGGTSIFEQYS.

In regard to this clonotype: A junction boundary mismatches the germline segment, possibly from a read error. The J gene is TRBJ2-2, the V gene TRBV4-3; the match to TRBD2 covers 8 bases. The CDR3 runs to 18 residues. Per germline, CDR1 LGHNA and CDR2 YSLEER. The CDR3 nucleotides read TGCGCCAGCAGCCAAACCACTAGCGGACATACGAACACCGTGGAGCTGTCATTT. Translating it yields CASSQTTSGHTNTVELSF.

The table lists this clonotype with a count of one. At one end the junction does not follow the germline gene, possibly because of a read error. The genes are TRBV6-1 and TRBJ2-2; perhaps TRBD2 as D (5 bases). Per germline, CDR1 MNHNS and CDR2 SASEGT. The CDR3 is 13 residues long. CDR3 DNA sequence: TGCGCCGGCAGTTTCGGGAACATCGGGGAGCTGTTTTTT. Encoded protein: CAGSFGNIGELFF.

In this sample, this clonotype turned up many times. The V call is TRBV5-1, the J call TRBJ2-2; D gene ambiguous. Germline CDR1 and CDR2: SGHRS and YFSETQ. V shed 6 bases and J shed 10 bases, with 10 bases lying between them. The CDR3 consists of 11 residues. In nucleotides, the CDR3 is TGCGCCAGCAAGAAGTACGAGGAGCTGTTTTTT. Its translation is CASKKYEELFF.

CDR3 sequence: CASTLECHTFNEQFF. CDR3 DNA: TGTGCCAGCACCCTGGAGTGCCACACCTTCAATGAGCAGTTCTTC. The rearrangement joins TRBV6-1 to TRBJ2-1; D not resolved. The CDR3 has 15 amino acids. V lost 7 bases and J 6 bases, leaving 19 bases between the germline ends. The germline V gene encodes CDR1 MNHNS and CDR2 SASEGT.

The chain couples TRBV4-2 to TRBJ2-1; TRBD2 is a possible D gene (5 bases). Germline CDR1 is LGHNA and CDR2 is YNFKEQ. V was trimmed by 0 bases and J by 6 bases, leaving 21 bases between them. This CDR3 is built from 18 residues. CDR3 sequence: CASSQDWRTGRVCNEQFF. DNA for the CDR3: TGTGCCAGCAGCCAAGATTGGAGGACTGGCAGAGTCTGCAATGAGCAGTTCTTC.

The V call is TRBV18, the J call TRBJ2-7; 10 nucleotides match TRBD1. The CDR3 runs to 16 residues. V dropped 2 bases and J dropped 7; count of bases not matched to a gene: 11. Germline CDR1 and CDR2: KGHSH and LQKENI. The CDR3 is CASSPIKRQGAGEQYF. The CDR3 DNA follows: TGTGCCAGCTCACCAATCAAGAGACAGGGGGCTGGGGAGCAGTACTTC.

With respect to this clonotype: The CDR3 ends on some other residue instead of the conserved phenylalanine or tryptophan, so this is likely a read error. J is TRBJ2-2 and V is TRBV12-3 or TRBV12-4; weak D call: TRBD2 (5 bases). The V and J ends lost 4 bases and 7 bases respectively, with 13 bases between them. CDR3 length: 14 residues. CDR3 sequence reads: CASSSHDRGGELFI. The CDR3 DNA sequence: TGTGCCAGCAGTTCCCATGACCGGGGCGGGGAGCTGTTTATT.

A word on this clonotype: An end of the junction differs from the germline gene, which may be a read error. CDR3 coding DNA: TGTGCCAGCAGCCAATGTCTGCCCTACGAGCAGTACTTC. It yields the protein CASSQCLPYEQYF. This chain links TRBV4-3 with TRBJ2-7; D gene unclear. The CDR3 sequence is 13 residues long. Germline-derived CDR1 and CDR2 are LGHNA and YSLEER.

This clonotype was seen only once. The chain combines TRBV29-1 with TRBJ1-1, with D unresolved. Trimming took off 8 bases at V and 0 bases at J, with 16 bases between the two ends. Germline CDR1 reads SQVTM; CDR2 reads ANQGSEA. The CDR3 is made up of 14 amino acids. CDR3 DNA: TGCAGCATCGCCAAGTCGACGATGAACACTGAAGCTTTCTTT. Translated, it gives CSIAKSTMNTEAFF.

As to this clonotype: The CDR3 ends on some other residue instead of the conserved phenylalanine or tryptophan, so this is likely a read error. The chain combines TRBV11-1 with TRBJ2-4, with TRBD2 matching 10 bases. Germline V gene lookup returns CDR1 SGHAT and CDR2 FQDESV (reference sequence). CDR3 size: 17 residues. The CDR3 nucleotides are TGTGCCAGCAGCTTTCTCGGAACTAGCGGGACCAAAAACGTTCAGTACTTA. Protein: CASSFLGTSGTKNVQYL.